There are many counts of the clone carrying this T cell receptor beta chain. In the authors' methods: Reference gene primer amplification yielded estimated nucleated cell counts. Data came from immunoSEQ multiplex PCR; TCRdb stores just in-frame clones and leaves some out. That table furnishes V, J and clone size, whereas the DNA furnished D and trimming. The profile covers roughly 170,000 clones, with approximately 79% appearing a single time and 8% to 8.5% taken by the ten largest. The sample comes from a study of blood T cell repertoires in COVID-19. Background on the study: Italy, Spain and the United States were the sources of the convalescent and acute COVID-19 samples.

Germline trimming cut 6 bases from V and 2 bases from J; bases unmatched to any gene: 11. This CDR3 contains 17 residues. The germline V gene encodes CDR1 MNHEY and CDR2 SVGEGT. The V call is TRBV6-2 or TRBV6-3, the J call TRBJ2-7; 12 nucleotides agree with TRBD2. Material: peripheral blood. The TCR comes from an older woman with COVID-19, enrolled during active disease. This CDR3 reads CASSSTTSGRHPYEQYF. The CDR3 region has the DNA TGTGCCAGCAGCTCTACGACTAGCGGGAGACACCCCTACGAGCAGTACTTC.